The rows below give T cell receptor beta chains drawn from one sample of a study of cytomegalovirus exposure and HLA in healthy donors. Clones were sequenced by immunoSEQ multiplex PCR, and TCRdb holds only the in-frame ones, with some missing. The sample has approximately 100,000 clones, 74% seen once. Sample: PBMCs. The receptors here all came from a man in his fifties or sixties in good health and CMV-seropositive. Each CDR3 is given with its conserved first and last residue. Each record gives: J gene, V gene, D gene, CDR3 protein, CDR3 DNA. The D gene is left open where the match is weak.

TRBJ2-3 TRBV11-2 - CASSLGGSSTDTQYF TGTGCCAGCAGCTTAGGAGGGAGTAGCACAGATACGCAGTATTTT
TRBJ2-7 TRBV5-4 - CASSFETGSLEQYF TGTGCCAGCAGCTTTGAGACGGGGAGCCTCGAGCAGTACTTC
TRBJ2-1 TRBV2 - CASKGDRNEQFF TGTGCCAGCAAGGGGGATAGAAATGAGCAGTTCTTC
TRBJ2-5 TRBV6-5 - CASSVGDEETQYF TGTGCCAGCAGTGTCGGAGACGAGGAGACCCAGTACTTC
TRBJ2-6 TRBV27 - CASTRSGANVLTF TGTGCCAGCACCCGCTCTGGGGCCAACGTCCTGACTTTC
TRBJ2-2 TRBV5-1 TRBD2 CASSLNGLAGLNTGELFF TGCGCCAGCAGCTTAAACGGACTAGCGGGCCTCAACACCGGGGAGCTGTTTTTT
TRBJ2-7 TRBV9 - CASSVGDWGPEQYF TGTGCCAGCAGCGTGGGAGACTGGGGGCCTGAGCAGTACTTC
TRBJ2-7 TRBV5-8 - CASSLFEDKYYEQYF TGTGCCAGCAGCTTGTTCGAGGACAAATACTACGAGCAGTACTTC
TRBJ2-2 TRBV4-1 TRBD2 CASSQDAGGNTGELFF TGCGCCAGCAGCCAAGATGCGGGGGGGAACACCGGGGAGCTGTTTTTT
TRBJ1-1 TRBV11-3 TRBD1 CASSLVTGGEAFF TGTGCCAGCAGCTTAGTGACAGGGGGTGAAGCTTTCTTT
TRBJ2-3 TRBV6-1 TRBD2 CASSSEGGIPDTQYF TGTGCCAGCAGTTCGGAGGGAGGGATTCCAGATACGCAGTATTTT